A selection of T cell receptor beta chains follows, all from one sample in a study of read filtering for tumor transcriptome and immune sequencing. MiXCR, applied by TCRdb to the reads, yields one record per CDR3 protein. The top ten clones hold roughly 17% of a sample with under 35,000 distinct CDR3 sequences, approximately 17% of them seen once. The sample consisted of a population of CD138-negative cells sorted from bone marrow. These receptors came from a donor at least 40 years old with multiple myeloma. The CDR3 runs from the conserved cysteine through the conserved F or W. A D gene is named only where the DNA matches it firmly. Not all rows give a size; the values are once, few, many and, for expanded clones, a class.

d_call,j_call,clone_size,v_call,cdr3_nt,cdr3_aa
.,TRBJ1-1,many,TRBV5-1,TGCGCCAGCAGCTATCAGGGGCTGAACACTGAAGCTTTCTTT,CASSYQGLNTEAFF
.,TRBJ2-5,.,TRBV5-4,TGTGCCGGCAGCTTGGAGCTGGGATTGGAGACCCAGTACTTC,CAGSLELGLETQYF
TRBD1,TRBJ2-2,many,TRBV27,TGTGCCAGCAGTCCCCAGACAGGGGACACCGGGGAGCTGTTTTTT,CASSPQTGDTGELFF
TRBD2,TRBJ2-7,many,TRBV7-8,TGTGCCAGCAAAGATCGGACTAGCGTCTCCTACGAGCAGTACTTC,CASKDRTSVSYEQYF
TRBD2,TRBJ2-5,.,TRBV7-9,TGTGCCAGCAGCCTAGCGGGGTCCGGAGAGACCCAGTACTTC,CASSLAGSGETQYF
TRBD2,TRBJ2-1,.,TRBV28,TGTGCCAGTAAGAGCGGGGGGGCGGAGCGGAATGAGCAGTTCTTC,CASKSGGAERNEQFF
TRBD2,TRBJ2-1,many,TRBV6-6,TGTGCCAGCAGTTACTTGGGGACTAGCGGCGATAATGAGCAGTTCTTC,CASSYLGTSGDNEQFF
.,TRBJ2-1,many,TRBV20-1,TGCAGTGCTAGAGGAAGACAGGTCGGGTTAAATGAGCAGTTCTTC,CSARGRQVGLNEQFF
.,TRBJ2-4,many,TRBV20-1,TGCAGTGCTAGAGATACACAGACTCCTATTCAGTACTTC,CSARDTQTPIQYF
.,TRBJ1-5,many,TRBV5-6,TGTGCCAGCAGCTTGTTCGGAGTGGGTCATCAGCCCCAGCATTTT,CASSLFGVGHQPQHF
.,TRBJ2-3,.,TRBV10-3,TGTGCCATCAGTGAAAATACGGGACCCTCAGATACGCAGTGTTTT,CAISENTGPSDTQCF
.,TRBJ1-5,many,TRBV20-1,TGCAGTGCTAGATCCGGCAGGGAGGAGCAGCCCCAGCATTTT,CSARSGREEQPQHF
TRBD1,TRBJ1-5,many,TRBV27,TGTGCCAGCAGTTCCCGGACAGGGACCCAGCATTTT,CASSSRTGTQHF
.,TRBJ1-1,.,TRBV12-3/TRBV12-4,TGTGCCAGCACTTCCTCTTACAACCCCGAAGCTTTCTTT,CASTSSYNPEAFF
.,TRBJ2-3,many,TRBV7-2,TGTGCCAGCAGCTTTAGCTGGAATTCAGATACGCAGTATTTT,CASSFSWNSDTQYF
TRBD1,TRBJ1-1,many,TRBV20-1,TGCAGTGCTAGAGAGACCGGGACAGGGACGAACACTGAAGCTTTCTTT,CSARETGTGTNTEAFF
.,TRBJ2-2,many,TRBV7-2,TGTGCCAGCAGCTTAAAGTGGGACACCGGGGAGCTGTTTTTT,CASSLKWDTGELFF
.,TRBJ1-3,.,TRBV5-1,TGCGCCAGCAGTTCCGGGGCGCTCTCTGGAAACACCATATATTTT,CASSSGALSGNTIYF
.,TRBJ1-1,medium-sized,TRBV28,TGTGCCAGCAGTTCCATACTCGCATCCGAACATAAGAACACTGAAGCTTTCTTT,CASSSILASEHKNTEAFF
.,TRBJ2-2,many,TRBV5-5,TGTGCCAGCAGCCCGACAGGCCCCGGGGAGCTGTTTTTT,CASSPTGPGELFF
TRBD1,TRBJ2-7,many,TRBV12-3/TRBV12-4,TGTGCCAGCAGGATGGGACAGAGTTACGAGCAGTACTTC,CASRMGQSYEQYF
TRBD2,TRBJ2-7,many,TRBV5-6,TGTGCCAGCAGCTTTAGCGGGGGACCCTACGAGCAGTACTTC,CASSFSGGPYEQYF
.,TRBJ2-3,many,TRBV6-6,TGTGCCAGCAGTCATGGATCCGGTGATACGCAGTATTTT,CASSHGSGDTQYF
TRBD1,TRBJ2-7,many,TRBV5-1,TGCGCCAGCAGCCCCGTACAGGGGGCGAGGGGCGAGCAGTACTTC,CASSPVQGARGEQYF
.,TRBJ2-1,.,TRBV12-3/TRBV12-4,TGTGCCAGCCGTGCCGGCTTATACAATGGGCAGTTCTTC,CASRAGLYNGQFF
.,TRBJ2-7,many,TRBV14,TGTGCCAGCAGCACTACCTGGGGGGCCCACGAGCAGTACTTC,CASSTTWGAHEQYF
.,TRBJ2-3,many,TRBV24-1,TGTGCCACCGAATCCGGGGGATTCGGCACAGATACGCAGTATTTT,CATESGGFGTDTQYF
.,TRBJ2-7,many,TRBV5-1,TGCGCCAGCAGCCCCGGGTGGTCCCCCGAGCAGTACTTC,CASSPGWSPEQYF
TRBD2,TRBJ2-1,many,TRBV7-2,TGTGCCAGCAGCTCCCGACTAGCCCAGTTCTTC,CASSSRLAQFF
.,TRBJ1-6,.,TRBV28,TGTGCCAGCAGTTCACAGGGTATCCTCCACTTT,CASSSQGILHF
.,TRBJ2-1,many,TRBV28,TGTGCCAGCAGTCAACAGGGCGGGAATGAGCAGTTCTTC,CASSQQGGNEQFF
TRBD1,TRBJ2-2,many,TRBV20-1,TGCAGTGCCGACGTGACAGGGGCAACCGGGGAGCTGTTTTTT,CSADVTGATGELFF
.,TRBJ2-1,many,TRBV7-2,TGTGCCAGCAGCTTTCATAGGGTACAAGGGACAATGCACAATGAGCAGTTCTTC,CASSFHRVQGTMHNEQFF
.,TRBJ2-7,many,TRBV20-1,TGCAGTGGGGCCACGAGCTCCTACGAGCAGTACTTC,CSGATSSYEQYF
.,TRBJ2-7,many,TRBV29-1,TGCAGCGTCCAGGGGGGGTCCTCCTACGAGCAGTACTTC,CSVQGGSSYEQYF
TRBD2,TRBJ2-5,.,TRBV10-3,TGTGCCATCAGGGCTAGCGGGAGTAAAGAGACCCAGTACTTC,CAIRASGSKETQYF
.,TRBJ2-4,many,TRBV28,TGTGCCAGCAGTCTGACAGACAAAAACATTCAGTACTTC,CASSLTDKNIQYF
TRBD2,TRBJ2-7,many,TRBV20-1,TGCAGTGCTAGAGATGTCGGGGGGGGATCCTACGAGCAGTACTTC,CSARDVGGGSYEQYF